This TCR beta chain emerged from a study of memory CD8 T cells in hepatitis C reinfection. About the study: A positive HCV RNA test after two negatives ≥60 days apart defined reinfection.

The data were produced by immunoSEQ multiplex PCR, yet TCRdb's version contains in-frame clones alone and is incomplete. The top ten hold around 1% of the sample, which has approximately 51,000 clones, 89% seen once. This CDR3 is built from 13 residues. Losses at the gene ends were 6 bases for V and 6 bases for J; bases not matched to a gene: 6. Germline V gives CDR1 SGDLS, CDR2 YYNGEE. The time point denotes: pre-reinfection, 55 to 20 weeks before reinfection detection. No in vitro expansion preceded TCR sequencing of the sorted cells. The sample taken for sequencing was naive CD8+ T cells sorted from blood. The J gene is TRBJ2-3, the V gene TRBV9; TRBD2 aligns across 8 bases. This TCR derives from a man between 18 and 35 years old with hepatitis C virus infection. Written as DNA, the CDR3 is TGTGCCAGCACGGGGGGGGCGGCGGATACGCAGTATTTT. Translated, it gives CASTGGAADTQYF. Combining the CDR3 with reference TRBV9 and TRBJ2-3 gives the whole variable domain DSGVTQTPKHLITATGQRVTLRCSPRSGDLSVYWYQQSLDQGLQFLIQYYNGEERAKGNILERFSAQQFPDLHSELNLSSLELGDSALYFCASTGGAADTQYFGPGTRLTVL.